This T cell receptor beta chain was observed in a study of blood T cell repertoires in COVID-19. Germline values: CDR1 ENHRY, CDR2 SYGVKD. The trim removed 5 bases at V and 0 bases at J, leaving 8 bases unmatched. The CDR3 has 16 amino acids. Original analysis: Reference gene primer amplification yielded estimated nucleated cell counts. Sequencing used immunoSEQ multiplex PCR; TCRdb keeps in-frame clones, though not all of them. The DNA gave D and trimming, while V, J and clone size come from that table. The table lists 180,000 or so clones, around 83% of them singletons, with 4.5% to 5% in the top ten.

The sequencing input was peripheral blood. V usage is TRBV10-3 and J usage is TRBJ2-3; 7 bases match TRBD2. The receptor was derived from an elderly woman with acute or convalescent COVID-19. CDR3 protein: CAISQLAVTSTDTQYF. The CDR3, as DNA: TGTGCCATCAGTCAGCTAGCGGTTACTAGCACAGATACGCAGTATTTT.